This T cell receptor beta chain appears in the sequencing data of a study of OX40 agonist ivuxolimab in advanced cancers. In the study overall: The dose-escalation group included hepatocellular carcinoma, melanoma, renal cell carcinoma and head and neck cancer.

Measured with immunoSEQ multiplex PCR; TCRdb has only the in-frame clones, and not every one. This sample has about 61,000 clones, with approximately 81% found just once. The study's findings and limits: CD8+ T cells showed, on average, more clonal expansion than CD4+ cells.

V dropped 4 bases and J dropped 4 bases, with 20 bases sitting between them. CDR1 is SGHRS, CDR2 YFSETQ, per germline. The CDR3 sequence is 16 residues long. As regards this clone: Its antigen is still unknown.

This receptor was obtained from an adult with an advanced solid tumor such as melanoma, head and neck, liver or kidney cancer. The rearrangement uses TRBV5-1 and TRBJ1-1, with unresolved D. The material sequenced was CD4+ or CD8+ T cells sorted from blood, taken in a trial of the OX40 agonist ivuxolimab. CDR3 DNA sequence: TGCGCCAGCAGCGCCACGTCGGGGTTAATGGGCACTGAAGCTTTCTTT. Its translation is CASSATSGLMGTEAFF.